This T cell receptor (beta chain) comes out of a study of blood T cell repertoires in COVID-19. Per the authors' pipeline: Quantification of nucleated cells was approximated via reference gene primer amplification. Method: immunoSEQ multiplex PCR; TCRdb's copy keeps in-frame clones and lacks some. V and J calls and clone size are those listed in that table; D and trimming were worked out from the DNA. The table has some 320,000 clones, around 90% seen once. This clone was recorded once. Other DNA variants within this sample encode the same CDR3. Input material: PBMCs or T cells enriched from blood (not recorded which). This TCR was recovered from a man in his 60s who had recovered from COVID-19.

CDR3 amino acids: CSVEPTGTNYGYTF. The CDR3 nucleotides read TGCAGCGTCGAACCTACAGGGACTAACTATGGCTACACCTTC. The chain couples TRBV29-1 to TRBJ1-2, with D perhaps matching TRBD1 (6 bases). Trimming took off 6 bases at V and 0 bases at J, with 14 bases between the two ends. Germline V gene data show CDR1 as SQVTM and CDR2 as ANQGSEA. This CDR3 contains 14 residues.